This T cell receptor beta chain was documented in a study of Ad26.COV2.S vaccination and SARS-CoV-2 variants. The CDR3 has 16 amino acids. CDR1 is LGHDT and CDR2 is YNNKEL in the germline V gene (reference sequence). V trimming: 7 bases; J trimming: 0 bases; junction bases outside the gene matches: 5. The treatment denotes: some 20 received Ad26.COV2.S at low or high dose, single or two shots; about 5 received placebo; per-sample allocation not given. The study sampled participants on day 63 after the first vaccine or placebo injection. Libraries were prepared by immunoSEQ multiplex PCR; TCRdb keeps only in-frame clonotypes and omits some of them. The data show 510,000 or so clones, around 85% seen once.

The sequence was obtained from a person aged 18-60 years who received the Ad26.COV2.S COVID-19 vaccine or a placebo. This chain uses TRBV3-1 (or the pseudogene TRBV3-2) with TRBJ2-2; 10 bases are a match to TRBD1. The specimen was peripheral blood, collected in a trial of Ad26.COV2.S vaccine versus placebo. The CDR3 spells CASNMGQGTNTGELFF. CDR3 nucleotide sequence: TGTGCCAGCAATATGGGACAGGGGACGAACACCGGGGAGCTGTTTTTT.